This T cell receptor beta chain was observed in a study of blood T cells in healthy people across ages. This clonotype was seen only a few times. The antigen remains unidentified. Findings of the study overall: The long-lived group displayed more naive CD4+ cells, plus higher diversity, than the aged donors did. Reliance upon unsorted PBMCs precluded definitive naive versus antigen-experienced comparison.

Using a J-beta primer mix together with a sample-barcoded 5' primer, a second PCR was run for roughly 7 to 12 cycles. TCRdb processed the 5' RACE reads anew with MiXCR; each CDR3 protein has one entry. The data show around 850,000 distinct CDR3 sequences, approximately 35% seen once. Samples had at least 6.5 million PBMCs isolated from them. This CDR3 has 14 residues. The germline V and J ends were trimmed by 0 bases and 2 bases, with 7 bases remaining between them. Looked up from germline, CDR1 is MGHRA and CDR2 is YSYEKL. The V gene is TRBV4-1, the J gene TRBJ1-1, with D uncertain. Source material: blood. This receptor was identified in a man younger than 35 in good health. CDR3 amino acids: CASSQDKANTEAFF. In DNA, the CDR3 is TGCGCCAGCAGCCAAGATAAAGCCAACACTGAAGCTTTCTTT.